The 8 T cell receptor beta chains reported below all come from one sample, sequenced in a study of CD4+ T cells in melanoma. This table comes from immunoSEQ multiplex PCR, and its TCRdb copy is limited to in-frame clones, with some not included. The profile shows about 15,000 clones, about 66% of them singletons. The source material was cells from a culture (not recorded whether cultured in vitro). The receptors were gathered from a human donor with melanoma.

This CDR3 is CASSRRENYGYTF. CDR3 DNA: TGTGCCAGCAGCCGACGGGAGAACTATGGCTACACCTTC. The chain couples TRBV5-4 to TRBJ1-2; D unresolved. The CDR3 totals 13 residues. V was cut by 4 bases and J by 2 bases, with 9 bases left in between. Germline assignment: CDR1 SGHNT and CDR2 YYREEE (reference sequence). The variable domain in full, with the rest retrieved from reference TRBV5-4 and TRBJ1-2, is ETGVTQSPTHLIKTRGQQVTLRCSSQSGHNTVSWYQQALGQGPQFIFQYYREEENGRGNFPPRFSGLQFPNYSSELNVNALELDDSALYLCASSRRENYGYTFGSGTRLTVV.

This clone was counted between two and nine times. The V and J genes are TRBV4-2 and TRBJ2-5, with 8 bases aligning to TRBD2. V lost 5 bases, J lost 2 bases, and 7 bases stayed unmatched. In germline, CDR1 is LGHNA, CDR2 YNFKEQ. CDR3 length: 15 residues. CDR3 amino acids: CASSWPGTRQETQYF. The CDR3 coding sequence is TGTGCCAGCAGCTGGCCCGGGACTAGACAAGAGACCCAGTACTTC.

The V and J genes are TRBV11-3 and TRBJ2-5, with D perhaps matching TRBD1 or TRBD2 (5 bases each). Per the germline V gene, CDR1 is SGHNT and CDR2 is YENEEA. This CDR3 is 16 amino acids long. The V end lost 5 bases, the J end lost 5 bases, and 21 bases lay between the germline ends. CDR3 in amino acids: CASSPPGPKSLETQYF. The DNA for the CDR3 is TGTGCCAGCAGCCCCCCGGGACCTAAGAGTCTTGAGACCCAGTACTTC.

This clone was picked up a small number of times. The V and J genes are TRBV7-9 and TRBJ1-6; no reliable D call. Trimming took 5 bases from V and 7 from J, leaving 6 bases between them. Germline V gives CDR1 SEHNR, CDR2 FQNEAQ (reference sequence). The CDR3 loop spans 12 amino acids. The CDR3 protein is CASSPRNSPLHF. CDR3 bases: TGTGCCAGCAGCCCCCGGAATTCACCCCTCCACTTT.

This clone came up a few times. CDR3 DNA sequence: TGCGCCAGCAGCCCAAGCACAGGGTTCGCCGGGGAGCTGTTTTTT. This gives the protein CASSPSTGFAGELFF. J is TRBJ2-2 and V is TRBV5-1, with D possibly matching TRBD1 (6 bases). Germline V gene sequence: CDR1 SGHRS, CDR2 YFSETQ. The CDR3 length is 15 residues. V was clipped by 4 bases and J by 6 bases, with 16 bases between them.

This clone was seen more than once but under ten times. V and J are TRBV6-1 and TRBJ2-5, with D possibly matching TRBD1 (6 bases). The CDR3 runs 15 residues. Between the trimmed V and J ends, which lost 3 bases and 5 bases, there was a span of 16 bases. Germline V gene sequence: CDR1 MNHNS, CDR2 SASEGT. The CDR3 DNA is TGTGCCAGCAGTGATGACAGGTATCAAGGGGAGACCCAGTACTTC. Its translation: CASSDDRYQGETQYF.

Here the CDR3 reads CASWGSASDTQYF. The CDR3 DNA sequence: TGCGCCAGCTGGGGTAGCGCGTCAGATACGCAGTATTTT. This chain uses TRBV10-2 with TRBJ2-3; the D gene is possibly TRBD2 (5 bases). Per the germline V gene, CDR1 is WSHSY and CDR2 is SAAADI. The V and J ends lost 8 bases and 4 bases respectively, with 13 bases between them. The length of the CDR3 is 13 residues.

The V call is TRBV21-1, the J call TRBJ1-2. TRBV21-1 is a listed pseudogene. The CDR3 sequence is 17 residues long. The CDR3: CASSKWGSLSLRWGYTF. The CDR3 bases are TGTGCCAGCAGCAAATGGGGATCTCTATCCCTCCGATGGGGCTACACCTTC.